These 21 T cell receptor beta chains were sequenced from one sample in a study of blood T cell repertoires in COVID-19. The repertoire was sequenced with immunoSEQ multiplex PCR; TCRdb's copy has only in-frame clones and lacks some. The sample has under 300,000 clones; approximately 83% are singletons. Sequenced input: peripheral blood. The origin of the receptors is a woman aged 45-59 years who had recovered from COVID-19.

This clone was seen a few times. This chain links TRBV7-2 with TRBJ2-1, with D possibly matching TRBD1 (6 bases). Germline CDR1 and CDR2: SGHTA and FQGNSA. The ends were cut back, 5 bases at V and 9 bases at J, with 17 bases in the middle. The length of the CDR3 is 14 residues. For the CDR3, the DNA is TGTGCCAGCAGCCTTAGGGTGGGGGCAGGTGAGCAGTTCTTC. This sequence encodes CASSLRVGAGEQFF.

The CDR3 region is CSASSLAGNQETQYF. The CDR3 nucleotides read TGCAGTGCTAGTTCACTAGCGGGGAACCAAGAGACCCAGTACTTC. V is TRBV20-1 and J is TRBJ2-5, with 10 positions matching TRBD2. Germline V gene lookup returns CDR1 DFQATT and CDR2 SNEGSKA (reference sequence). The CDR3 is 15 amino acids. After removal of 3 bases from V and 0 bases from J, the junction contained 4 bases not matched to a gene.

V gene TRBV3-1 (or the pseudogene TRBV3-2) combines with J gene TRBJ2-2, with D perhaps matching TRBD2 (6 bases). Germline V gives CDR1 LGHDT, CDR2 YNNKEL (reference sequence). V gave up 1 base and J gave up 7 bases, with 13 bases separating them. The CDR3 is 15 residues long. The chain's CDR3 is CASSQGRGAGGELFF. As DNA, the CDR3 is TGTGCCAGCAGCCAAGGACGCGGGGCAGGCGGGGAGCTGTTTTTT.

The J gene is TRBJ1-3, the V gene TRBV4-3, with 7 positions matching TRBD1. The CDR3 runs to 16 residues. Germline trimming cut 3 bases from V and 2 bases from J; bases unmatched to any gene: 7. CDR1 LGHNA and CDR2 YSLEER come from the germline V gene. CDR3 nucleotide sequence: TGCGCCAGCAGCCACCAAACAGGGGTTCCTGGAAACACCATATATTTT. Amino acid sequence: CASSHQTGVPGNTIYF.

The chain uses TRBV5-1 and TRBJ1-1; the match to TRBD1 covers 7 bases. This CDR3 comprises 16 residues. The V segment lost 2 bases and the J segment 3 bases; nucleotides outside the gene matches: 10. Germline CDR1 SGHRS, CDR2 YFSETQ. CDR3 nucleotides: TGCGCCAGCAGCTTCGGACAGGCGCGGGCGTACACTGAAGCTTTCTTT. Amino acids: CASSFGQARAYTEAFF. The variable domain in full, with the rest retrieved from reference TRBV5-1 and TRBJ1-1, is KAGVTQTPRYLIKTRGQQVTLSCSPISGHRSVSWYQQTPGQGLQFLFEYFSETQRNKGNFPGRFSGRQFSNSRSEMNVSTLELGDSALYLCASSFGQARAYTEAFFGQGTRLTVV.

This rearrangement joins TRBV2 to TRBJ2-2; a possible D gene is TRBD1 (5 bases). Germline CDR1 and CDR2: SNHLY and FYNNEI. The CDR3 runs to 15 residues. The ends were cut back, 8 bases at V and 1 base at J, with 14 bases in the middle. Here the CDR3 DNA reads TGTGCCAGCTCCACCCGACAGAAGAACACCGGGGAGCTGTTTTTT. Translation gives CASSTRQKNTGELFF.

The chain carries TRBV7-8 and TRBJ1-2; D remains unclear. The CDR3 contains 15 residues. V lost 0 bases and J lost 5, with 13 bases in between. The germline gives CDR1 SGHVS, CDR2 FQNEAQ. The CDR3 loop reads CASSLALRDRYGYTF. DNA of the CDR3: TGTGCCAGCAGCTTAGCATTGAGGGATAGGTATGGCTACACCTTC.

This clone was counted once. V and J are TRBV27 and TRBJ1-2; D unresolved. The CDR3 runs 12 residues. From germline, CDR1 is MNHEY and CDR2 SMNVEV (reference sequence). Between the trimmed V and J ends, which lost 7 bases and 2 bases, there was a span of 8 bases. The CDR3 DNA follows: TGTGCCAGCAAGGGAGCGAACTATGGCTACACCTTC. Its protein product is CASKGANYGYTF.

This chain joins TRBV5-1 and TRBJ2-5, with D possibly being TRBD2 (7 bases). The CDR3 has 14 residues. V was clipped by 4 bases and J by 0 bases, with 10 bases between them. Looked up from germline, CDR1 is SGHRS and CDR2 is YFSETQ. The CDR3 DNA follows: TGCGCCAGCAGCCGCGGGGGCTACCAAGAGACCCAGTACTTC. Translation gives CASSRGGYQETQYF.

This clone appeared many times. The rearrangement links TRBV19 to TRBJ2-7; D unclear. The germline V and J ends were trimmed by 5 bases and 11 bases, with 16 bases remaining between them. The CDR3 is 12 residues long. Germline V gene data show CDR1 as LNHDA and CDR2 as SQIVND (reference sequence). CDR3: CASSPTSTVKYF. The CDR3 region has the DNA TGTGCCAGTAGTCCGACTTCTACGGTGAAGTACTTC.

The chain combines TRBV30 with TRBJ1-1; D remains unclear. The CDR3 sequence is 13 residues long. Trimming took off 0 bases at V and 3 bases at J, with 8 bases between the two ends. Germline-derived CDR1 and CDR2 are GTSNPN and SVGIG (reference sequence). DNA of the CDR3: TGTGCCTGGAGTGTATTGGCTGACACTGAAGCTTTCTTT. It is translated as CAWSVLADTEAFF.

The chain employs TRBV9 and TRBJ2-3; 15 bases are shared with TRBD2. This CDR3 is 16 amino acids long. The V gene end was trimmed by 3 bases and the J gene end by 1 base; junction bases not matched to a gene: 0. The germline V gene encodes CDR1 SGDLS and CDR2 YYNGEE. CDR3 sequence: CASSGTSGRGTDTQYF. Written as DNA, the CDR3 is TGTGCCAGCAGCGGGACTAGCGGGAGGGGCACAGATACGCAGTATTTT.

The V and J genes are TRBV6-5 and TRBJ2-5; 10 bases match TRBD2. The germline V gene has CDR1 MNHEY and CDR2 SVGAGI. V lost 2 bases and J lost 5; bases outside the gene matches: 5. This CDR3 has 15 residues. CDR3 coding DNA: TGTGCCAGCAGTTACCAGCGGGGGGGCTGGGAGACCCAGTACTTC. Its protein product is CASSYQRGGWETQYF.

The V call is TRBV5-1, the J call TRBJ2-1; tentative D call: TRBD2 (6 bases). The CDR3 spans 16 residues. In germline, CDR1 is SGHRS, CDR2 YFSETQ. V was shortened by 4 bases and J by 4 bases, with 18 bases between the two germline ends. CDR3 sequence: CASSGGAGDFYNEQFF. The CDR3 bases are TGCGCCAGCAGCGGTGGAGCCGGGGACTTTTACAATGAGCAGTTCTTC.

This chain joins TRBV10-2 and TRBJ2-5; D might be TRBD2 (5 bases). The CDR3 loop spans 12 amino acids. V was cut by 6 bases and J by 5 bases, with 10 bases left in between. CDR1 WSHSY and CDR2 SAAADI come from the germline V gene. In nucleotides, the CDR3 is TGCGCCAGCAGCGGGGTCGGGGAGACCCAGTACTTC. This translates into CASSGVGETQYF.

The chain has TRBV19 and TRBJ1-4; 7 bases align to TRBD1. The V gene end was trimmed by 7 bases and the J gene end by 3 bases; junction bases not matched to a gene: 11. The CDR3 runs to 16 residues. The germline CDR1 and CDR2 sequences are LNHDA and SQIVND (reference sequence). CDR3 protein: CASNENRGGSNEKLFF. The CDR3 nucleotides are TGTGCCAGTAATGAGAATCGAGGGGGCTCTAATGAAAAACTGTTTTTT.

The chain recombines TRBV28 with TRBJ1-2; D might be TRBD1 (6 bases). CDR3 length equals 15 residues. V lost 4 bases and J lost 4, with 16 bases in between. The germline V gene has CDR1 MDHEN and CDR2 SYDVKM. Written as DNA, the CDR3 is TGTGCCAGCAGTTCGCTCAGGGGCGTAACCTATGGCTACACCTTC. Amino acids: CASSSLRGVTYGYTF.

This clone came up a few times. CDR3 sequence (DNA): TGTGCCAGCAGTGAAAGGACAGGGGGCAATCAGCCCCAGCATTTT. It is translated as CASSERTGGNQPQHF. This rearrangement joins TRBV2 to TRBJ1-5; 9 bases agree with TRBD1. Germline lookup yields CDR1 SNHLY and CDR2 FYNNEI. The CDR3 totals 15 residues. V trimming: 2 bases; J trimming: 2 bases; junction bases outside the gene matches: 1.

In the case of this clone: Other DNA variants within this sample encode the same CDR3. The V gene is TRBV28, the J gene TRBJ2-2; D might be TRBD1 (6 bases). The V end lost 2 bases, the J end lost 1 base, and 8 bases lay between the germline ends. The CDR3 length is 15 residues. The germline V gene encodes CDR1 MDHEN and CDR2 SYDVKM. CDR3 sequence reads: CASSLGTLNTGELFF. CDR3 in DNA: TGTGCCAGCAGTTTAGGGACATTGAACACCGGGGAGCTGTTTTTT.

V and J are TRBV6-5 and TRBJ1-1; D is uncertain. CDR1 MNHEY and CDR2 SVGAGI come from the germline V gene. The V end was cut by 5 bases, the J end by 3 bases, with 10 bases between. The CDR3 sequence is 13 residues long. Here the CDR3 reads CASSITPDTEAFF. CDR3 sequence (DNA): TGTGCCAGCAGTATTACGCCGGACACTGAAGCTTTCTTT.

The chain employs TRBV6-6 and TRBJ1-2, with D possibly TRBD1 on 5 matching bases. Germline V CDR1 and CDR2: MNHNY, SVGAGI (reference sequence). The CDR3 is 13 residues long. V gave up 4 bases and J gave up 5 bases, with 11 bases separating them. The CDR3 nucleotides are TGTGCCAGCAGTTCGGGGGAGGGTTATGGCTACACCTTC. It codes for CASSSGEGYGYTF.